This T cell receptor beta chain was observed in a study of CXCR3-negative and CXCR3-positive naive CD8 T cells (dated by TCRdb to the late 2010s). Turning to the overall study: Some 150 million TRB reads were obtained in total, roughly 1.5 +/- 0.3 million reads per library. Diversity and physicochemical repertoire analyses were performed on about a dozen donors pooled from two independent experiments. TRBV-TRBJ cluster analysis included naive subsets from 5 or 6 donors and memory cells from 3 donors. Broader findings and caveats from the paper: Compared with CXCR3-negative naive cells, CXCR3-positive naive cells had TRB CDR3s with higher hydrophobicity (lower Kidera factor 4), lower energy, and higher strength and volume indices. Because surface CD5, which is linked to self-reactivity in mice, was comparable between the naive subsets, TCR interaction strength was also inferred from the physicochemical properties of TRB CDR3s. Within the same donor, TRBV-TRBJ usage looked similar between naive CXCR3-negative and CXCR3-positive cells, but memory cells had distinct patterns. Both naive subsets had comparably high repertoire diversity, while memory CD8+ T cells had much lower repertoire diversity. Freshly isolated PBMCs were used for most assays because CXCR3 expression went down partially after cryopreservation.

The CDR3 spans 14 residues, from the cysteine through the phenylalanine. No DNA sequence was recorded. Taken from the germline V gene (reference sequence), the CDR1 and CDR2 loops are MNHEY and SMNVEV. Notes on this clonotype: No antigen is known for it.

Instrument on record: NextSeq 550. The Human TCR Profiling Kit (MiLaboratory) was used to make UMI-labeled 5' RACE TRB cDNA libraries. The full amount of extracted RNA was used for cDNA synthesis, and the full amount of resulting cDNA was used for PCR amplification. Libraries were prepared in parallel with an identical number of PCR cycles. The authors' analysis ran thus. With a minimum of two reads required per UMI, MIGEC and MiXCR pulled out about 50,000 +/- 9,200 unique UMI-labeled TRB cDNA molecules from each library. An average of roughly 40,000 +/- 10,000 functional in-frame TRB CDR3 nucleotide clonotypes without stop codons was found per library. Diversity metrics, including normalized Shannon-Wiener and Chao1, were computed in VDJtools after downsampling to 5000 UMI-labeled TRB molecules per sample. Clonotype-size-weighted physicochemical properties of the central five CDR3 residues (interaction energy, strength, volume and Kidera factor 4) were computed in VDJtools. TCRdb reprocessed the sequencing reads and holds a single record per CDR3 protein sequence, with no DNA. Clone size and V and J calls follow TCRdb, not the original study. The sample's clone listing holds around 63,000 distinct CDR3 sequences. The ten largest clonotypes hold around 4.8% of the sample.

Each CD8+ T cell subset was flow-sorted in triplicate, with 300,000 or so cells per subset placed directly into RLT lysis buffer. To exclude memory contaminants, naive CD8+ T cells were stringently defined as CD45RO-CCR7+CD27+CD95-. Standard density gradient centrifugation was used to isolate peripheral blood mononuclear cells from buffy coats. Naive CXCR3-negative and CXCR3-positive CD8+ T cells were flow-sorted on a FACSAria III. An RNeasy Mini Kit was used to extract total RNA from the sorted cells. Here the chain combines TRBV27 and TRBJ2-7; checking the TCRdb D call of TRBD1 is not possible without DNA. The receptor's source is a human donor in good health. Some clones in this sample may be carry-over from other donors' samples. Sequenced: naive CXCR3+ CD8+ T cells from blood. This specimen's cell subset or site label, interpreted: CD45RO-CCR7+CD27+CD95- naive CD8+ T cells expressing CXCR3 (TNR3+). This receptor carries the CDR3 CASSLRGISYEQYF.